This record concerns one TCR beta chain sequence. Its cognate antigen is unknown. Libraries were prepared by immunoSEQ multiplex PCR; TCRdb keeps only in-frame clonotypes and omits some of them. The sample gives tens of thousands of clones, approximately 73% of which show up once; around 16% is in the top ten. The entry originates in a study of PD-1 blockade in classical Hodgkin lymphoma. Study details: On a schedule of every 2 weeks, patients received nivolumab 3 mg/kg intravenously. Study conclusions and caveats: The study found complete responders had baseline diversity similar to newly diagnosed patients. Causes of the repertoire differences remain undefined, possibly disease activity or prior therapy.

With 2 bases removed from V and 2 bases from J, the gap between germline ends came to 10 bases. The germline CDR1 and CDR2 sequences are GTSNPN and SVGIG (reference sequence). This CDR3 comprises 14 residues. Exposure to brentuximab vedotin varied, and each patient had relapsed following autologous stem cell transplantation. The chain has TRBV30 and TRBJ1-5, with D perhaps TRBD1 (6 bases). The source is a human donor with classical Hodgkin lymphoma. The sample was peripheral blood mononuclear cells (PBMCs), taken before the second cycle of nivolumab. The CDR3 protein is CAWSRQVGNQPQHF. The CDR3 bases are TGTGCCTGGAGTCGACAGGTCGGCAATCAGCCCCAGCATTTT.